The 30 T cell receptor beta chains below come from one sample, sequenced in a study of shared T cell receptors in the human thymus. The table came from immunoSEQ multiplex PCR; TCRdb's copy has only in-frame clones and leaves some out. The sample holds about 380,000 clones, 95% seen once. Sequencing was performed on thymocytes. These receptor sequences come from a human donor.

As regards this clone: The same CDR3 is also encoded by other DNA sequences in this sample. This rearrangement joins TRBV28 to TRBJ2-1; unclear D gene. CDR1 MDHEN and CDR2 SYDVKM come from the germline V gene. V was clipped by 6 bases and J by 2 bases, with 2 bases between them. CDR3 length: 11 residues. The CDR3 protein is CASSPYNEQFF. Written as DNA, the CDR3 is TGTGCCAGCAGCCCCTACAATGAGCAGTTCTTC.

The chain recombines TRBV19 with TRBJ2-3, with 7 bases lining up with TRBD1. The CDR3 spans 15 residues. Germline V gene data show CDR1 as LNHDA and CDR2 as SQIVND (reference sequence). The ends lost 4 bases at V and 4 bases at J; junction bases unmatched: 8. CDR3 in DNA: TGTGCCAGTAGTACAGACAGGGCGCTAGCAGATACGCAGTATTTT. This encodes CASSTDRALADTQYF.

The chain recombines TRBV15 with TRBJ2-2; TRBD2 agrees at 7 bases. Per the germline V gene, CDR1 is LNHNV and CDR2 is YYDKDF (reference sequence). The length of the CDR3 is 14 residues. Losses at the gene ends were 3 bases for V and 6 bases for J; bases not matched to a gene: 4. The DNA of the CDR3 is TGTGCCACCAGCAGGACTAGCTTGTCCGGGGAGCTGTTTTTT. It codes for CATSRTSLSGELFF.

V is TRBV7-9 and J is TRBJ2-3; D perhaps matches TRBD1 (6 bases). V was shortened by 4 bases and J by 0 bases, with 14 bases between the two germline ends. The CDR3 runs 16 residues. Germline V CDR1 and CDR2: SEHNR, FQNEAQ (reference sequence). The DNA of the CDR3 is TGTGCCAGCAGCTCCCAGGGGCCAGACAGCACAGATACGCAGTATTTT. As protein: CASSSQGPDSTDTQYF.

The V and J genes are TRBV19 and TRBJ2-3; D uncertain. Trimming shortened V by 5 bases and J by 1 base, and 13 bases separated the two germline ends. This CDR3 contains 15 residues. Germline CDR1 reads LNHDA; CDR2 reads SQIVND (reference sequence). The CDR3 spells CASSEQSEGTDTQYF. DNA for the CDR3: TGTGCCAGTAGTGAACAATCCGAGGGCACAGATACGCAGTATTTT.

The chain uses TRBV28 and TRBJ2-6; D is undetermined. This CDR3 contains 15 residues. Trimming pared 2 bases from V and 4 bases from J, leaving 9 bases between. The germline CDR1 and CDR2 sequences are MDHEN and SYDVKM. CDR3 nucleotides: TGTGCCAGCAGTTTACGTGGGCTAGGGGCCAACGTCCTGACTTTC. Protein sequence: CASSLRGLGANVLTF.

The chain uses TRBV28 and TRBJ2-5; 7 positions agree with TRBD2. The CDR3 loop spans 16 amino acids. The trim removed 6 bases at V and 5 bases at J, leaving 15 bases unmatched. The V gene's germline CDR1 is MDHEN and CDR2 SYDVKM. This CDR3 is CASSRLPAGRWETQYF. The CDR3 DNA follows: TGTGCCAGCAGCCGGTTGCCAGCGGGGAGGTGGGAGACCCAGTACTTC.

The chain uses TRBV19 and TRBJ1-5; 7 bases are a match to TRBD1. After removal of 3 bases from V and 3 bases from J, the junction contained 8 bases not matched to a gene. This CDR3 contains 16 residues. CDR1 and CDR2 from the germline V gene are LNHDA and SQIVND (reference sequence). The CDR3 DNA is TGTGCCAGTAGTATTGAAGGGACAGCTTCCAATCAGCCCCAGCATTTT. Its protein product is CASSIEGTASNQPQHF. Variable domain in full (rest from reference TRBV19 and TRBJ1-5): DGGITQSPKYLFRKEGQNVTLSCEQNLNHDAMYWYRQDPGQGLRLIYYSQIVNDFQKGDIAEGYSVSREKKESFPLTVTSAQKNPTAFYLCASSIEGTASNQPQHFGDGTRLSIL.

A few counts support this clone. The rearrangement links TRBV2 to TRBJ2-2; 9 nucleotides align to TRBD1. Per the germline V gene, CDR1 is SNHLY and CDR2 is FYNNEI. This CDR3 has 14 amino acids. V was clipped by 7 bases and J by 6 bases; unmatched bases: 6. The CDR3 coding sequence is TGTGCCAGCACATACAGGGGGCGGTCCGGGGAGCTGTTTTTT. It yields the protein CASTYRGRSGELFF.

The chain has TRBV4-1 and TRBJ2-7; 13 nucleotides line up with TRBD2. The CDR3 extends over 14 amino acids. Germline values: CDR1 MGHRA, CDR2 YSYEKL. With V trimmed by 3 bases and J by 4 bases, 0 bases remained unmatched. CDR3 nucleotide sequence: TGCGCCAGCAGCCAGGGACTAGCGGGGTACGAGCAGTACTTC. Its translation: CASSQGLAGYEQYF.

The chain recombines TRBV10-2 with TRBJ2-3; possibly TRBD2 for D (6 bases). V lost 8 bases, J lost 8 bases, and 14 bases lay in between. Germline-derived CDR1 and CDR2 are WSHSY and SAAADI. CDR3 size: 12 residues. The CDR3 is CASPPEAGTQYF. In nucleotides, the CDR3 is TGCGCCAGCCCCCCCGAAGCGGGTACGCAGTATTTT.

The V call is TRBV5-6, the J call TRBJ2-7; D is unclear. Germline V CDR1 and CDR2: SGHDT, YYEEEE. Trimming pared 4 bases from V and 5 bases from J, leaving 19 bases between. CDR3 size: 15 residues. CDR3 DNA: TGTGCCAGCAGCCCCCCCTTCCCGGGCGGAGACGAGCAGTACTTC. Its translation is CASSPPFPGGDEQYF.

CDR3 sequence: CASTSEAQHF. As DNA, the CDR3 is TGTGCCAGTACCTCCGAAGCCCAGCATTTT. The chain recombines TRBV19 with TRBJ1-5; D is unclear. V was clipped by 7 bases and J by 11 bases, with 9 bases between them. From germline, CDR1 is LNHDA and CDR2 SQIVND (reference sequence). This CDR3 is built from 10 residues. Full variable domain (outside the CDR3, taken from reference TRBV19 and TRBJ1-5): DGGITQSPKYLFRKEGQNVTLSCEQNLNHDAMYWYRQDPGQGLRLIYYSQIVNDFQKGDIAEGYSVSREKKESFPLTVTSAQKNPTAFYLCASTSEAQHFGDGTRLSIL.

V is TRBV21-1 and J is TRBJ1-2. TRBV21-1 constitutes a pseudogene. CDR3 length: 17 amino acids. The CDR3 bases are TGTGCCAGCAGCAAAGCCTCTCGGGGCGGGGGTTGCTATGGCTACACCTTC. This encodes CASSKASRGGGCYGYTF.

The chain has TRBV19 and TRBJ2-3; D assignment may be TRBD1 or TRBD2 (5 bases each). V was cut by 0 bases and J by 2 bases, with 15 bases left in between. This CDR3 spans 17 amino acids. The germline gives CDR1 LNHDA, CDR2 SQIVND (reference sequence). CDR3 DNA sequence: TGTGCCAGTAGTATAGAGGAGGCGCGCAGGGACACAGATACGCAGTATTTT. Residues: CASSIEEARRDTDTQYF.

The rearrangement links TRBV6-1 to TRBJ2-3; TRBD2 aligns across 8 bases. Germline loops: CDR1 MNHNS, CDR2 SASEGT. Trimming took 2 bases from V and 5 from J; bases not matched to a gene: 12. The CDR3 runs to 17 residues. The chain's CDR3 is CASSELGRAGEEDTQYF. The CDR3 nucleotides read TGTGCCAGCAGTGAACTAGGTCGAGCGGGAGAGGAAGATACGCAGTATTTT.

The chain uses TRBV11-1 and TRBJ2-1; D is undetermined. V was trimmed by 4 bases and J by 3 bases, leaving 13 bases between them. Per germline, CDR1 SGHAT and CDR2 FQDESV (reference sequence). CDR3 size: 15 residues. As DNA, the CDR3 is TGTGCCAGCAGCTCGCTAGGGCCCGACTACAATGAGCAGTTCTTC. Protein product: CASSSLGPDYNEQFF.

This rearrangement joins TRBV6-4 to TRBJ1-5; no clear D. CDR1 is MRHNA and CDR2 is SNTAGT in the germline V gene. V dropped 6 bases and J dropped 0 bases, with 27 bases sitting between them. There are 20 residues in the CDR3. This CDR3 is CASSLRLARTLLHSNQPQHF. The CDR3 DNA reads as TGTGCCAGCAGCTTACGTTTGGCTCGAACACTTCTACATAGCAATCAGCCCCAGCATTTT.

This chain connects TRBV10-1 to TRBJ2-5; D not resolved. From germline, CDR1 is WNHNN and CDR2 SYGVQD (reference sequence). V lost 2 bases and J lost 4, with 8 bases in between. The CDR3 is made up of 13 amino acids. CDR3 sequence: CASSEPGGETQYF. In nucleotides, the CDR3 is TGCGCCAGCAGTGAGCCGGGCGGAGAGACCCAGTACTTC.

The CDR3 DNA is TGCAGCGTCCCCGGGGGGGAGGCCTACGAGCAGTACTTC. Its translation is CSVPGGEAYEQYF. This chain uses TRBV29-1 with TRBJ2-7, with 8 bases lining up with TRBD2. V lost 6 bases, J lost 2 bases, and 6 bases stayed unmatched. The CDR3 loop spans 13 amino acids. CDR1 is SQVTM, CDR2 ANQGSEA, per germline.

V gene TRBV7-9 combines with J gene TRBJ1-3; D unclear. Germline V gene data show CDR1 as SEHNR and CDR2 as FQNEAQ (reference sequence). V gave up 1 base and J gave up 5 bases, with 12 bases separating them. This CDR3 region has 15 residues. The DNA for the CDR3 is TGTGCCAGCAGCTTAGATCGGCTCCTCAGAAACACCATATATTTT. Protein sequence: CASSLDRLLRNTIYF.

This clone was observed a single time. This sequence joins TRBV28 and TRBJ2-1; the D gene is possibly TRBD2 (5 bases). The CDR3 extends over 15 amino acids. V was cut by 6 bases and J by 4 bases, with 16 bases left in between. From germline, CDR1 is MDHEN and CDR2 SYDVKM. The CDR3 here is CASSLTSRPYNEQFF. In nucleotides, the CDR3 is TGTGCCAGCAGCCTTACTAGTCGGCCATACAATGAGCAGTTCTTC.

The V gene is TRBV11-3, the J gene TRBJ2-3; D remains ambiguous. The CDR3 covers 13 residues. Germline assignment: CDR1 SGHNT and CDR2 YENEEA. Trimming left V 5 bases short and J 1 base short, with 7 bases between. In DNA form, the CDR3 reads TGTGCCAGCAGCGATCGGCGCACAGATACGCAGTATTTT. Its translation is CASSDRRTDTQYF.

The chain joins TRBV6-4 to TRBJ2-1, with 10 positions matching TRBD2. This CDR3 contains 16 residues. The trim removed 3 bases at V and 8 bases at J, leaving 10 bases unmatched. CDR1 MRHNA and CDR2 SNTAGT come from the germline V gene. The CDR3 DNA follows: TGTGCCAGCAGTGAAAGAGCGGGAGGGCTGTGGGATGAGCAGTTCTTC. This gives the protein CASSERAGGLWDEQFF.

The chain links TRBV20-1 to TRBJ1-1; D gene uncertain. Trimming cost V 1 base and J 4 bases, with 4 bases left between them. The CDR3 is 11 residues long. Germline V gives CDR1 DFQATT, CDR2 SNEGSKA (reference sequence). The CDR3 DNA is TGCAGTGCTAGAGTGGGCACTGAAGCTTTCTTT. It encodes CSARVGTEAFF.

The CDR3 protein is CASSPGQTFFYEQYF. DNA of the CDR3: TGTGCCAGCAGCCCGGGACAGACGTTTTTTTACGAGCAGTACTTC. V usage is TRBV5-5 and J usage is TRBJ2-7, with TRBD1 matching 7 bases. With 4 bases clipped from V and 4 bases from J, the junction kept 11 bases outside the gene matches. Germline V gene lookup returns CDR1 SGHKS and CDR2 YYEKEE (reference sequence). The CDR3 runs 15 residues.

The rearrangement joins TRBV6-5 to TRBJ2-5; 12 bases align to TRBD1. The trim removed 4 bases at V and 4 bases at J, leaving 7 bases unmatched. Germline V gives CDR1 MNHEY, CDR2 SVGAGI. The CDR3 runs 16 residues. The CDR3 DNA sequence: TGTGCCAGCAGTTCCTCCGGGACAGGGGGCCGAGAGACCCAGTACTTC. This codes for CASSSSGTGGRETQYF.

The gene calls are TRBV5-1 and TRBJ2-7; D could derive from TRBD1 or TRBD2 (5 bases each). Germline values: CDR1 SGHRS, CDR2 YFSETQ. The CDR3 length is 19 residues. The V end lost 7 bases, the J end lost 4 bases, and 33 bases lay between the germline ends. CDR3 sequence reads: CASAVYLPPPGSFRYEQYF. CDR3 coding DNA: TGCGCCAGCGCCGTTTATCTACCCCCCCCAGGGAGTTTTCGATACGAGCAGTACTTC.

The chain combines TRBV6-1 with TRBJ1-2; the D gene is possibly TRBD1 (5 bases). The CDR3 runs 12 residues. Germline CDR1 reads MNHNS; CDR2 reads SASEGT. Trimming took off 5 bases at V and 6 bases at J, with 10 bases between the two ends. CDR3 residues: CASSPPGDGYTF. The CDR3 nucleotides read TGTGCCAGCAGTCCCCCGGGGGATGGCTACACCTTC.

The rearrangement joins TRBV7-9 to TRBJ2-2; D gene ambiguous. The CDR3 covers 14 residues. Germline V gene data show CDR1 as SEHNR and CDR2 as FQNEAQ (reference sequence). Trimming cost V 5 bases and J 4 bases, with 11 bases left between them. This CDR3 is CASSEVGITGELFF. The CDR3 region has the DNA TGTGCCAGCAGCGAGGTGGGGATCACCGGGGAGCTGTTTTTT.